This TCR beta chain was identified during a study of blood T cell repertoires in COVID-19. Authors' processing steps: Estimation of nucleated cell counts was performed using reference gene primer amplification. The assay was immunoSEQ multiplex PCR, and TCRdb's table has in-frame clones only and misses some. D and trimming come from the DNA, and the V and J calls and clone size come from that table. The sample holds about 220,000 clones, approximately 77% seen once. V was pared by 0 bases and J by 5 bases, with 8 bases of the junction left unmatched. This CDR3 is 17 amino acids long. The V gene's germline CDR1 is LNHDA and CDR2 SQIVND (reference sequence).

Sequenced: peripheral blood. The chain joins TRBV19 to TRBJ2-1; TRBD2 aligns across 9 bases. This receptor was identified in a woman of 80 years or more with acute or convalescent COVID-19. Written as DNA, the CDR3 is TGTGCCAGTAGTATAGATCTGCAGCGGGGGGCCAACAATGAGCAGTTCTTC. It encodes CASSIDLQRGANNEQFF.